This is a list of T cell receptor beta chains from one sample in a study of identical twins. TCRdb re-called the 5' RACE reads with MiXCR, one entry per CDR3 protein. This table has hundreds of thousands of distinct CDR3 sequences, about a fifth appearing once. This same sample was also part of a study on yellow fever vaccine responses in identical twins.

Sequencing was performed on CD4+ T cells sorted from blood. The origin of the receptors is a woman in her late teens or twenties in good health. Each CDR3 is given with its conserved first and last residue. D genes are given only for firm matches. The size entry is marked missing in some rows and otherwise reads once, few, many or a size class.

d_gene: -
len: 14
abundance: -
v_gene: TRBV7-3
j_gene: TRBJ2-1
CDR3nt: TGTGCCAGCAGCTTTGGGGCAGGGGGGAATGAGCAGTTCTTC
CDR3aa: CASSFGAGGNEQFF

d_gene: -
len: 14
abundance: few
v_gene: TRBV28
j_gene: TRBJ2-7
CDR3nt: TGTGCCAGCAGAGGGGGACAACAAACCTACGAGCAGTACTTC
CDR3aa: CASRGGQQTYEQYF

d_gene: TRBD1
len: 15
abundance: many
v_gene: TRBV5-1
j_gene: TRBJ2-1
CDR3nt: TGTGCCAGCAGTGGGGGACAGGGCTCCTACAATGAGCAGTTCTTC
CDR3aa: CASSGGQGSYNEQFF

d_gene: -
len: 13
abundance: -
v_gene: TRBV7-8
j_gene: TRBJ2-1
CDR3nt: TGTGCCAGCAGCTTCGAACCCCGGTATGAGCAGTTCTTC
CDR3aa: CASSFEPRYEQFF

d_gene: -
len: 14
abundance: few
v_gene: TRBV28
j_gene: TRBJ1-1
CDR3nt: TGTGCCAGCAGTTTAGGGTGGCAGAACACTGAAGCTTTCTTT
CDR3aa: CASSLGWQNTEAFF

d_gene: TRBD1
len: 15
abundance: few
v_gene: TRBV5-1
j_gene: TRBJ2-1
CDR3nt: TGCGCCAGCAGCTTGGCCGGGACAGGGGACAATGAGCAGTTCTTC
CDR3aa: CASSLAGTGDNEQFF

d_gene: TRBD1
len: 19
abundance: many
v_gene: TRBV12-3/TRBV12-4
j_gene: TRBJ2-6
CDR3nt: TGTGCCAGCAGTTTGGTACCGGGACAGGTATCCTCTGGGGCCAACGTCCTGACTTTC
CDR3aa: CASSLVPGQVSSGANVLTF

d_gene: -
len: 16
abundance: few
v_gene: TRBV6-1
j_gene: TRBJ2-7
CDR3nt: TGTGCCAGCAGTCTTGGGATAATACAGGCTACCTACGAGCAGTACTTC
CDR3aa: CASSLGIIQATYEQYF

d_gene: -
len: 15
abundance: -
v_gene: TRBV5-6
j_gene: TRBJ2-1
CDR3nt: TGTGCCAGCAGCTTGGGGCTGTACTCCTACAATGAGCAGTTCTTC
CDR3aa: CASSLGLYSYNEQFF

d_gene: TRBD2
len: 15
abundance: many
v_gene: TRBV5-1
j_gene: TRBJ2-1
CDR3nt: TGCGCCAGCAGCTTGGGTAGCGGGATACACAATGAGCAGTTCTTC
CDR3aa: CASSLGSGIHNEQFF

d_gene: -
len: 11
abundance: few
v_gene: TRBV29-1
j_gene: TRBJ2-7
CDR3nt: TGCAGCGCCAGGGTCCCCTACGAGCAGTACTTC
CDR3aa: CSARVPYEQYF

d_gene: TRBD2
len: 20
abundance: few
v_gene: TRBV5-1
j_gene: TRBJ2-1
CDR3nt: TGCGCCAGCAGCTTGGAAACCCGGTTTGGGACTAGCGGCTCCTACAATGAGCAGTTCTTC
CDR3aa: CASSLETRFGTSGSYNEQFF

d_gene: TRBD1
len: 13
abundance: few
v_gene: TRBV12-3/TRBV12-4
j_gene: TRBJ1-4
CDR3nt: TGTGCCACCTCGACAGGGACTAATGAAAAACTGTTTTTT
CDR3aa: CATSTGTNEKLFF

d_gene: -
len: 14
abundance: -
v_gene: TRBV6-1
j_gene: TRBJ2-1
CDR3nt: TGTGCCAGCAATGTAGCAGGGGTCTCGAATGAGCAGTTCTTC
CDR3aa: CASNVAGVSNEQFF

d_gene: -
len: 15
abundance: -
v_gene: TRBV5-1
j_gene: TRBJ2-3
CDR3nt: TGCGCCAGCAGCTTCCGAGGGGGTAGCACAGATACGCAGTATTTT
CDR3aa: CASSFRGGSTDTQYF

d_gene: -
len: 15
abundance: -
v_gene: TRBV6-2/TRBV6-3
j_gene: TRBJ1-3
CDR3nt: TGTGCCAGCAGTTACTACAGCCTCCCCGGAAACACCATATATTTT
CDR3aa: CASSYYSLPGNTIYF

d_gene: TRBD2
len: 17
abundance: -
v_gene: TRBV7-9
j_gene: TRBJ2-3
CDR3nt: TGTGCCAGCAGCTTACCCGTAGCGGGGGGCAGCACAGATACGCAGTATTTT
CDR3aa: CASSLPVAGGSTDTQYF

d_gene: -
len: 13
abundance: few
v_gene: TRBV7-9
j_gene: TRBJ2-2
CDR3nt: TGTGCCAGCAGCTCCCGGGACTCCGGGGAGCTGTTTTTT
CDR3aa: CASSSRDSGELFF

d_gene: -
len: 13
abundance: few
v_gene: TRBV19
j_gene: TRBJ2-1
CDR3nt: TGTGCCAGTAGCGAACAGATTAACAATGAGCAGTTCTTC
CDR3aa: CASSEQINNEQFF

d_gene: -
len: 14
abundance: -
v_gene: TRBV7-8
j_gene: TRBJ2-1
CDR3nt: TGTGCCAGCAGCTTAGCGCTTACGGTAACTGAGCAGTTCTTC
CDR3aa: CASSLALTVTEQFF

d_gene: TRBD2
len: 15
abundance: -
v_gene: TRBV7-9
j_gene: TRBJ2-1
CDR3nt: TGTGCCAGCAGCCGCGGACTAGACCCGACGGATGAGCAGTTCTTC
CDR3aa: CASSRGLDPTDEQFF

d_gene: -
len: 13
abundance: -
v_gene: TRBV20-1
j_gene: TRBJ1-2
CDR3nt: TGCAGTGCTCAGGAGGGACAAGCCTATGGCTACACCTTC
CDR3aa: CSAQEGQAYGYTF

d_gene: TRBD2
len: 16
abundance: few
v_gene: TRBV12-3/TRBV12-4
j_gene: TRBJ2-7
CDR3nt: TGTGCCAGCAGCACCTGGACTAGCGGGAAGTCCTACGAGCAGTACTTC
CDR3aa: CASSTWTSGKSYEQYF

d_gene: TRBD2
len: 17
abundance: -
v_gene: TRBV29-1
j_gene: TRBJ2-3
CDR3nt: TGCAGCGTTGTCCACGGGACTAGCGGGGCAAGCACAGATACGCAGTATTTT
CDR3aa: CSVVHGTSGASTDTQYF

d_gene: TRBD1
len: 13
abundance: few
v_gene: TRBV29-1
j_gene: TRBJ1-1
CDR3nt: TGCAGCGTTGAGACAGGGGCTGACACTGAAGCTTTCTTT
CDR3aa: CSVETGADTEAFF

d_gene: -
len: 15
abundance: -
v_gene: TRBV5-1
j_gene: TRBJ2-3
CDR3nt: TGCGCCAGCAGCATGGCCAGACAGAGCACAGATACGCAGTATTTT
CDR3aa: CASSMARQSTDTQYF

d_gene: -
len: 14
abundance: once
v_gene: TRBV28
j_gene: TRBJ2-2
CDR3nt: TGTGCCAGCAGTTTATTGCCCACAGGCGGGGAGCTGTTTTTT
CDR3aa: CASSLLPTGGELFF

d_gene: -
len: 13
abundance: few
v_gene: TRBV7-6
j_gene: TRBJ2-1
CDR3nt: TGTGCCAGCAGCTTAGGGCTGAGCGGTGAGCAGTTCTTC
CDR3aa: CASSLGLSGEQFF

d_gene: -
len: 14
abundance: -
v_gene: TRBV20-1
j_gene: TRBJ2-4
CDR3nt: TGCAGTGCTAGGGTGGACAGTTCCAAAAACATTCAGTACTTC
CDR3aa: CSARVDSSKNIQYF

d_gene: -
len: 11
abundance: few
v_gene: TRBV12-3/TRBV12-4
j_gene: TRBJ2-2
CDR3nt: TGTGCCAGCAGTATAAGGGGGGAGCTGTTTTTT
CDR3aa: CASSIRGELFF

d_gene: -
len: 14
abundance: few
v_gene: TRBV12-3/TRBV12-4
j_gene: TRBJ2-7
CDR3nt: TGTGCCAGCAGGCAGGGCTACTGGGCCTACGAGCAGTACTTC
CDR3aa: CASRQGYWAYEQYF

d_gene: TRBD1
len: 15
abundance: -
v_gene: TRBV28
j_gene: TRBJ2-1
CDR3nt: TGTGCCAGCAGTTTCCAGGGGGTTTTCGACAATGAGCAGTTCTTC
CDR3aa: CASSFQGVFDNEQFF

d_gene: -
len: 14
abundance: -
v_gene: TRBV12-3/TRBV12-4
j_gene: TRBJ1-5
CDR3nt: TGTGCCAGCAGTTTAAGCAGGGCCCATCAGTCCCAGCATTTT
CDR3aa: CASSLSRAHQSQHF

d_gene: -
len: 13
abundance: -
v_gene: TRBV4-1
j_gene: TRBJ2-5
CDR3nt: TGCGCCAGCAGCCGGGGGTTGCGAGAGACCCAGTACTTC
CDR3aa: CASSRGLRETQYF

d_gene: -
len: 13
abundance: -
v_gene: TRBV20-1
j_gene: TRBJ1-4
CDR3nt: TGCAGTGCTAACAGGGTCTTGAGGGAAAAACTGTTTTTT
CDR3aa: CSANRVLREKLFF

d_gene: TRBD1
len: 16
abundance: -
v_gene: TRBV5-1
j_gene: TRBJ2-2
CDR3nt: TGCGCCAGCAGCACCTGGACAGGGGCCAACACCGGGGAGCTGTTTTTT
CDR3aa: CASSTWTGANTGELFF

d_gene: -
len: 16
abundance: few
v_gene: TRBV14
j_gene: TRBJ1-6
CDR3nt: TGTGCCAGCAGCCGGATCGGACAGCGTTATAATTCACCCCTCCACTTT
CDR3aa: CASSRIGQRYNSPLHF